This T cell receptor (beta chain) is drawn from a study of shared T cell receptors in the human thymus. The ends were cut back, 1 base at V and 3 bases at J, with 7 bases in the middle. CDR3 length: 12 residues. Germline V gene sequence: CDR1 GTSNPN, CDR2 SVGIG (reference sequence). Profiling relied on immunoSEQ multiplex PCR, and the TCRdb table lists in-frame clones only, not all of them. The data contain about 610,000 clones, 70% to 90% of them singletons. These data were also reused for a study on human thymus T cells. From that second work: Thymic tissue was derived from resections collected during corrective heart surgery.

The receptor's source is a boy in the first two years of life with a congenital heart defect. Specimen: thymocytes. V and J are TRBV30 and TRBJ2-7, with D maybe TRBD2 (5 bases). The CDR3 spells CAWSGGLYEQYF. The CDR3 bases are TGTGCCTGGAGTGGCGGGCTCTACGAGCAGTACTTC.